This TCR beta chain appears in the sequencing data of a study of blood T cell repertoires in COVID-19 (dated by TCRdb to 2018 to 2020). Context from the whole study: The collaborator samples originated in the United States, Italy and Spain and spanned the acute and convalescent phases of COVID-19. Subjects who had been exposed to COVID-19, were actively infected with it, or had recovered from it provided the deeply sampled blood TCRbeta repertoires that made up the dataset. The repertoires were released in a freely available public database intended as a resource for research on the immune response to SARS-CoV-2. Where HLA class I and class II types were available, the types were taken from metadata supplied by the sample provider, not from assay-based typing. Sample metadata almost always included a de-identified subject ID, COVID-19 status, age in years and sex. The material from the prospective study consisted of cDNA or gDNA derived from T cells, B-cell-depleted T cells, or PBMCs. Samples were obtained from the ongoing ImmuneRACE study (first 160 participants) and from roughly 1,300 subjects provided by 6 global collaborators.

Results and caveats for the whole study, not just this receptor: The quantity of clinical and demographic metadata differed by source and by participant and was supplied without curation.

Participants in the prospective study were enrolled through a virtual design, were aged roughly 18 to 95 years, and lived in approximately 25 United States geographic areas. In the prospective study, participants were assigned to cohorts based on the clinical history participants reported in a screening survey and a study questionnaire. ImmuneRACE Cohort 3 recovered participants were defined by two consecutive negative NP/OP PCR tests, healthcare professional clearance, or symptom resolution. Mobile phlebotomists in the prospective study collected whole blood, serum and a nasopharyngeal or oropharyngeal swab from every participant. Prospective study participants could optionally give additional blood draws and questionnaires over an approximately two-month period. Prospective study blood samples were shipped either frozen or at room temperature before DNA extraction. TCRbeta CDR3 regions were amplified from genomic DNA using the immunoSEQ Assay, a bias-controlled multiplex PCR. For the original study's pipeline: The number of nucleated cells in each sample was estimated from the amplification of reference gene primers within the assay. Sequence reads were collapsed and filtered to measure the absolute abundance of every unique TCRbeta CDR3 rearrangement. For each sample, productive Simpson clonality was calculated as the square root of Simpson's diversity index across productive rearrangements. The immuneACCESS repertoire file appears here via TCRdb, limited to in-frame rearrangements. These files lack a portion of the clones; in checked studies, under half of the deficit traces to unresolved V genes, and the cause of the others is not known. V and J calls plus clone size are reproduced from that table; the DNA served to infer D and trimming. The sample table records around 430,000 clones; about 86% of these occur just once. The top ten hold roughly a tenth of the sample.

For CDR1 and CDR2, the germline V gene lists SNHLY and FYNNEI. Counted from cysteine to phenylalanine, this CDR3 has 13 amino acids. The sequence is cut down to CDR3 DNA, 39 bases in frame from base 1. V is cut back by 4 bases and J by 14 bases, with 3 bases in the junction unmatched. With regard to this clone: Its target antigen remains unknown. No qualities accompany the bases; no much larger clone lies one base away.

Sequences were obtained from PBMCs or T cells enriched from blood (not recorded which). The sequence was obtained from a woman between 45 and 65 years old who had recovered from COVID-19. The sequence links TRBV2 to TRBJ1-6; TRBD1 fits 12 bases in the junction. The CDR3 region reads CASSGDRGQSLHF. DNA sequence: TGTGCCAGCAGTGGGGACAGGGGGCAATCCCTCCACTTT.